In this sample, the clone carrying this T cell receptor beta chain turned up a few times. This CDR3 is built from 16 residues. Looked up from germline, CDR1 is LNHNV and CDR2 is YYDKDF (reference sequence). The V end was cut by 0 bases, the J end by 11 bases, with 22 bases between. The data were obtained in a study of identical twins. One entry per CDR3 protein, called by TCRdb with MiXCR from the 5' RACE reads. The data show some 1,700,000 distinct CDR3 sequences, around 29% seen once. This receptor was taken from a newborn girl in good health. The V and J genes are TRBV15 and TRBJ2-5, with D possibly called TRBD1 or TRBD2 (5 bases each). The sample was cord blood. The CDR3 here is CATSRDRGRATGEQYF. As DNA, the CDR3 is TGTGCCACCAGCAGAGATCGGGGCAGGGCAACGGGTGAGCAGTACTTC.